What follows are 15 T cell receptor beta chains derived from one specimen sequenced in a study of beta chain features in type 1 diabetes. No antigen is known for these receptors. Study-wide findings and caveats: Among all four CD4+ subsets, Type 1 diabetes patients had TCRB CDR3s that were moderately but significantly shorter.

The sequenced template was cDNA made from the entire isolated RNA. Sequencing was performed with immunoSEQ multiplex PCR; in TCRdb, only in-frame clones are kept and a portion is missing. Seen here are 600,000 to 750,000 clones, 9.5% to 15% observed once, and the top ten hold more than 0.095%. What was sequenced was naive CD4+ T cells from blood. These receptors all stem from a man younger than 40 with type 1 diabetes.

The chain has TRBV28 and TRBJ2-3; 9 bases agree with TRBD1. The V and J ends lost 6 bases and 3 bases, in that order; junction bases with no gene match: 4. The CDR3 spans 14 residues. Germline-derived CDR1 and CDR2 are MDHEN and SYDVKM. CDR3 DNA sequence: TGTGCCAGCAGCCGAGGGACAGGGACAGATACGCAGTATTTT. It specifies CASSRGTGTDTQYF.

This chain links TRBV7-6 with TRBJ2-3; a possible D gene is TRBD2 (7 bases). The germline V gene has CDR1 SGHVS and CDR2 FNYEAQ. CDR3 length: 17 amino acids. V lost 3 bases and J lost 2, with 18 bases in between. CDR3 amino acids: CASSFTSEGVHTDTQYF. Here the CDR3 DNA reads TGTGCCAGCAGCTTCACTAGCGAGGGGGTTCACACAGATACGCAGTATTTT.

CDR3 bases: TGCAGCGTTGGTCGGGGCCTCTCTGGGGAGCAGTACTTC. Residues: CSVGRGLSGEQYF. The rearrangement joins TRBV29-1 to TRBJ2-7; possibly TRBD1 or TRBD2 for D (5 bases each). The CDR3 totals 13 residues. V gave up 4 bases and J gave up 7 bases, with 17 bases separating them. Per germline, CDR1 SQVTM and CDR2 ANQGSEA.

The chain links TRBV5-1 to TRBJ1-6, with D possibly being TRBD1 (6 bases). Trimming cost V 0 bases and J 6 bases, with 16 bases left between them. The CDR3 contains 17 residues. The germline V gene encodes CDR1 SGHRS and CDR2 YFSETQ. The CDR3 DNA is TGCGCCAGCAGCTTGGCCGAGAGGACAGATTCTAATTCACCCCTCCACTTT. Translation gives CASSLAERTDSNSPLHF.

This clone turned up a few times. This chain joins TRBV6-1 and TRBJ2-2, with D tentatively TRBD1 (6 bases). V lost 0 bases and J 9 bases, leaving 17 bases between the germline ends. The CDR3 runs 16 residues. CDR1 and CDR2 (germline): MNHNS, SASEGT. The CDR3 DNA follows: TGTGCCAGCAGTGAAGCCACAGGAGTCAGGGGCCGGGAGCTGTTTTTT. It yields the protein CASSEATGVRGRELFF.

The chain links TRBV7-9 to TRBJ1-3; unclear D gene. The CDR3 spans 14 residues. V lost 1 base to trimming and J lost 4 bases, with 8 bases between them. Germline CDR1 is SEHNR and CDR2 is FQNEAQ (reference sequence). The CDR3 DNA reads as TGTGCCAGCAGCTTAGACCCATCCGGAAACACCATATATTTT. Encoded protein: CASSLDPSGNTIYF. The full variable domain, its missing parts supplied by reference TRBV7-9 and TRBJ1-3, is DTGVSQNPRHKITKRGQNVTFRCDPISEHNRLYWYRQTLGQGPEFLTYFQNEAQLEKSRLLSDRFSAERPKGSFSTLEIQRTEQGDSAMYLCASSLDPSGNTIYFGEGSWLTVV.

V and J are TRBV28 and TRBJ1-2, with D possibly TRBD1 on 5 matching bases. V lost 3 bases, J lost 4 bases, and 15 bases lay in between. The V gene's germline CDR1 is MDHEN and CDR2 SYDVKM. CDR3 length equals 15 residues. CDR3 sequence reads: CASSLASGTAYGYTF. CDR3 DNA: TGTGCCAGCAGTTTGGCTTCAGGGACTGCCTATGGCTACACCTTC.

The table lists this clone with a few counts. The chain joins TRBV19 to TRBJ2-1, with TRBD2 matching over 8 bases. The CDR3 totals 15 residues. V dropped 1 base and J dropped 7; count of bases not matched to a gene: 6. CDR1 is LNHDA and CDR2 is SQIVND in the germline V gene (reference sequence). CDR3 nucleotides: TGTGCCAGTAGTATAGCCCGACTAGCGCCAAATGAGCAGTTCTTC. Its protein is CASSIARLAPNEQFF.

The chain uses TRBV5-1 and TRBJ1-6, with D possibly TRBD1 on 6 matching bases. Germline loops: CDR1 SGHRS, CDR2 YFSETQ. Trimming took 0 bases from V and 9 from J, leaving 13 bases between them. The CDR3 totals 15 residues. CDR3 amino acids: CASSLAGQRSSPLHF. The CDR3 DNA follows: TGCGCCAGCAGCTTGGCCGGACAGAGGTCTTCACCCCTCCACTTT.

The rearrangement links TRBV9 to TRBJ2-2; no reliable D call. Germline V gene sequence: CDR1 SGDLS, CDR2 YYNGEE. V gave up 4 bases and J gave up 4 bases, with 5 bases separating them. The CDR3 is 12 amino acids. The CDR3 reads CASSTPTGELFF. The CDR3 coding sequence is TGTGCCAGCAGCACCCCCACCGGGGAGCTGTTTTTT.

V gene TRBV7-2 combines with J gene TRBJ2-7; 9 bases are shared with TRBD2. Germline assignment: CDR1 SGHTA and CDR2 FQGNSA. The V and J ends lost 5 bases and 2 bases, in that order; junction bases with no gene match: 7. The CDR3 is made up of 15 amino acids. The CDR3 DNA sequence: TGTGCCAGCAGCGCGATAGCGGGGGCCACCTACGAGCAGTACTTC. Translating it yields CASSAIAGATYEQYF.

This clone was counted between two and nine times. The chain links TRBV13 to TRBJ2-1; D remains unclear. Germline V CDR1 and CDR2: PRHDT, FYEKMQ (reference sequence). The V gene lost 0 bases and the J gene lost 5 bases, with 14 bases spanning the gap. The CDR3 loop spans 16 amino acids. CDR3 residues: CASSLGWAPLNNEQFF. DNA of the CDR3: TGTGCCAGCAGCTTAGGATGGGCTCCCCTCAACAATGAGCAGTTCTTC.

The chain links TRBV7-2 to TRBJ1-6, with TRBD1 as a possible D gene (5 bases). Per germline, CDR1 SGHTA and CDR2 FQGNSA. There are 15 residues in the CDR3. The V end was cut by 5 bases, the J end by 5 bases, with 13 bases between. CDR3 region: CASSLWRGNNSPLHF. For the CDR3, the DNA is TGTGCCAGCAGCCTCTGGAGGGGTAATAATTCACCCCTCCACTTT.

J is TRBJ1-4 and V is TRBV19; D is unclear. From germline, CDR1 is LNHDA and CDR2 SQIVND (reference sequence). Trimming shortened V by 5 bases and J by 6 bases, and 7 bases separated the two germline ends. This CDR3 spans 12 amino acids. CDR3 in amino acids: CASSSPYEKLFF. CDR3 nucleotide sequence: TGTGCCAGTAGTTCACCCTATGAAAAACTGTTTTTT.

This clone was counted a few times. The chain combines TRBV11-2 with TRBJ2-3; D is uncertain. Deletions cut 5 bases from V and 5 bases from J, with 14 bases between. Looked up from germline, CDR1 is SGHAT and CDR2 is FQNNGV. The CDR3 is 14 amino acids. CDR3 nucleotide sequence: TGTGCCAGCAGCCAGCTATACCCAAAAGATACGCAGTATTTT. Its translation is CASSQLYPKDTQYF.